This T cell receptor (beta chain) was profiled in a study of OX40 agonist ivuxolimab in advanced cancers. Study-wide background: Administration of intravenous ivuxolimab to patients occurred every 2 weeks at 0.01 to 10 mg/kg. Patients enrolled in dose escalation were diagnosed with hepatocellular carcinoma, melanoma, renal cell or head and neck cancer. Study results and limitations: CD4+ and CD8+ blood T cells expanded clonally by week 6 at 0.1 to 3.0 mg/kg.

Note on this clone: Its cognate antigen is unknown.

Germline CDR1 is MNHEY and CDR2 is SMNVEV (reference sequence). The CDR3 is 13 residues long. Deletions cut 5 bases from V and 3 bases from J, with 11 bases between. The table came from immunoSEQ multiplex PCR; TCRdb's copy has only in-frame clones and leaves some out. The data contain about 27,000 clones, about 87% of them seen just once; the ten biggest clones take up less than 20%. J is TRBJ2-7 and V is TRBV27; D is perhaps TRBD1 or TRBD2 (5 bases each). This clonotype originated in an adult with an advanced solid tumor such as melanoma, head and neck, liver or kidney cancer. This specimen consisted of CD4+ or CD8+ T cells sorted from blood, obtained in a trial of the OX40 agonist ivuxolimab. Written as DNA, the CDR3 is TGTGCCAGCAGTCCGGGACCCAACTACGAGCAGTACTTC. Amino acid sequence: CASSPGPNYEQYF.